This T cell receptor (beta chain) was identified in a study of T cells in Graves' hyperthyroidism and ophthalmopathy. Trimming cost V 4 bases and J 0 bases; bases outside gene matches: 8. The CDR3 totals 16 residues. Per the germline V gene, CDR1 is SGDLS and CDR2 is YYNGEE. The study's findings and limits: Ophthalmopathy got predicted by the model a median around 6.8 months before its onset. Blood also held most thyroid clonotypes expanded beyond 0.001.

This clonotype was counted only a few times. Its antigen remains unidentified. Exclusion of patients followed from uncontrolled infection, other autoimmune disease, pregnancy or lactation. TCR beta CDR3 region amplification was performed from RNA transcripts. HTBI primers drove first-round RT-PCR of the TCR CDR3. Via MiXCR, TCRdb re-called the multiplex PCR reads, giving one row per CDR3 protein. The sample lists 700,000 or so distinct CDR3 sequences; less than 20% were seen once. Sequences were obtained from blood. The chain has TRBV9 and TRBJ2-3; 7 bases align to TRBD2. This TCR was recovered from a man between 18 and 35 years old with Graves' hyperthyroidism. CDR3 DNA: TGTGCCAGCAGCCCGAGGACGGGGGGAAGCACAGATACGCAGTATTTT. Amino acid sequence: CASSPRTGGSTDTQYF.